The sequence of this T cell receptor (beta chain) was determined in a study of CD8 T cells in acute hepatitis C reinfection. The time point: naive CD8 control sorted from an acute-time-point sample. A positive HCV RNA or antibody test following a negative test within 24 weeks defined acute primary infection. The CDR3 runs 18 residues. CDR1 is SEHNR, CDR2 FQNEAQ, per germline (reference sequence). The germline V and J ends were trimmed by 4 bases and 5 bases, with 26 bases remaining between them. Repertoires were generated with immunoSEQ multiplex PCR, while TCRdb's copy carries only in-frame clones and drops some. Of 30,000 to 40,000 clones listed, approximately 87% were seen once; the top ten hold 0.5%. For this clone: The antigen is undetermined.

General study results and limits: One of thirteen outcome-independent public clonotypes used V04-02/J02-02. All groups preferentially used TRBV04 and TRBV06, which was not due to overrepresentation in the naive pool.

The sequencing input was naive CD8+ T cells from PBMCs. The source is a man aged 25 to 45 with chronic hepatitis C. The chain has TRBV7-9 and TRBJ1-2, with TRBD1 as a possible D gene (5 bases). DNA of the CDR3: TGTGCCAGCAGCTCCGGGTCACCTATGGGGCAGGGTGGATATGGCTACACCTTC. It translates to CASSSGSPMGQGGYGYTF.